These 9 T cell receptor beta chains came from one sample sequenced in a study of T cell changes during pregnancy in multiple sclerosis. The table came from immunoSEQ multiplex PCR; TCRdb's copy has only in-frame clones and leaves some out. The sample includes 50,000 or so clones, 85% to 95% of them seen just once. Sequencing used CD4+ T cells from peripheral blood mononuclear cells, obtained in the second trimester of pregnancy. These receptors were obtained from a female donor with multiple sclerosis, enrolled in a pregnancy study.

This chain connects TRBV9 to TRBJ2-7; 7 bases match TRBD1. In germline, CDR1 is SGDLS, CDR2 YYNGEE. The junction had 6 bases not matched to a gene; V was cut back by 2 bases and J by 4 bases. The CDR3 consists of 14 residues. The CDR3 DNA follows: TGTGCCAGCAGCGTGACAGGGACCTTATACGAGCAGTACTTC. Translation gives CASSVTGTLYEQYF.

The chain employs TRBV7-3 and TRBJ2-5, with 9 bases matching TRBD1. With 5 bases clipped from V and 5 bases from J, the junction kept 9 bases outside the gene matches. The CDR3 is 15 amino acids. CDR1 and CDR2 from the germline V gene are SGHTA and FQGTGA. The CDR3 DNA is TGTGCCAGCAGCCCCACGGGACAGGGAAGTGAGACCCAGTACTTC. It encodes CASSPTGQGSETQYF.

The chain couples TRBV5-1 to TRBJ1-4, with TRBD1 identical over 12 bases. V gave up 0 bases and J gave up 8 bases; unmatched junction bases: 2. CDR1 and CDR2 from the germline V gene are SGHRS and YFSETQ. CDR3 length: 15 residues. The CDR3 loop reads CASSLEGTGGEKLFF. CDR3 bases: TGCGCCAGCAGCTTGGAAGGGACAGGGGGCGAAAAACTGTTTTTT.

The gene calls are TRBV9 and TRBJ2-5; D gene unclear. The CDR3 spans 15 residues. Trimming left V 0 bases short and J 5 bases short, with 14 bases between. Germline-derived CDR1 and CDR2 are SGDLS and YYNGEE. The CDR3 is CASSVDGMIFETQYF. CDR3 nucleotide sequence: TGTGCCAGCAGCGTAGATGGCATGATCTTTGAGACCCAGTACTTC.

The genes are TRBV11-2 and TRBJ2-7, with 13 bases fitting TRBD2. CDR3 length: 16 residues. Trimming at V came to 4 bases and at J to 7 bases, leaving 10 bases not matched to a gene. Germline V lookup: CDR1 SGHAT, CDR2 FQNNGV. The CDR3 here is CASSSPSPGLAGEQYF. In DNA, the CDR3 is TGTGCCAGCAGCTCTCCATCGCCGGGACTAGCGGGGGAGCAGTACTTC.

The chain recombines TRBV7-9 with TRBJ1-2, with D perhaps TRBD1 (6 bases). CDR3 length: 16 amino acids. The V end was cut by 1 base, the J end by 7 bases, with 19 bases between. The germline V gene has CDR1 SEHNR and CDR2 FQNEAQ (reference sequence). In DNA, the CDR3 is TGTGCCAGCAGCTTAGGCGGACAGAGGCAATGGGGTGGCTACACCTTC. Amino acid sequence: CASSLGGQRQWGGYTF.

This clone came up once. The chain links TRBV4-2 to TRBJ1-4; D possibly corresponds to TRBD1 (5 bases). The length of the CDR3 is 15 residues. V was trimmed by 6 bases and J by 0 bases, leaving 11 bases between them. Germline V gene sequence: CDR1 LGHNA, CDR2 YNFKEQ. CDR3 in DNA: TGTGCCAGCAGGGCTGGGGGGTCAACTAATGAAAAACTGTTTTTT. Amino acid sequence: CASRAGGSTNEKLFF.

The CDR3, as DNA: TGCGCCAGCAGCGTCTCTAAGGAGACCCAGTACTTC. Its translation: CASSVSKETQYF. The chain couples TRBV5-1 to TRBJ2-5; D gene unclear. Trimming took 4 bases from V and 5 from J, leaving 9 bases between them. The length of the CDR3 is 12 residues. Looked up from germline, CDR1 is SGHRS and CDR2 is YFSETQ. Full variable domain (rest looked up from reference TRBV5-1 and TRBJ2-5): KAGVTQTPRYLIKTRGQQVTLSCSPISGHRSVSWYQQTPGQGLQFLFEYFSETQRNKGNFPGRFSGRQFSNSRSEMNVSTLELGDSALYLCASSVSKETQYFGPGTRLLVL.

The CDR3: CASSQLSTGNTEAFF. DNA for the CDR3: TGCGCCAGCAGCCAGCTTTCGACAGGGAACACTGAAGCTTTCTTT. The rearrangement uses TRBV4-3 and TRBJ1-1, with D maybe TRBD1 (6 bases). V gave up 3 bases and J gave up 1 base, with 12 bases separating them. Looked up from germline, CDR1 is LGHNA and CDR2 is YSLEER. The CDR3 has 15 residues.